This T cell receptor (beta chain) originates from a study of blood T cell repertoires in COVID-19. Study-wide context: In each case, the material was cDNA or gDNA derived from T cells, B-cell-depleted T cells, or PBMCs.

This CDR3 spans 13 amino acids. Trimming at V came to 8 bases and at J to 10 bases, leaving 10 bases not matched to a gene. From germline, CDR1 is SNHLY and CDR2 FYNNEI. In the original workflow: Amplification of reference gene primers was used by the study to estimate nucleated cell counts. The table came from immunoSEQ multiplex PCR; TCRdb's copy has only in-frame clones and leaves some out. For V, J and clone size, that table is used; D and trimming come from the DNA. The sample lists about 69,000 clones, around 84% occurring once. The source material was peripheral blood. The TCR comes from a woman aged 80 or older with acute or convalescent COVID-19. The genes are TRBV2 and TRBJ2-1, with 8 positions matching TRBD1. The CDR3 spells CASGWTGSGEQFF. The CDR3 coding sequence is TGTGCCAGCGGATGGACAGGGAGTGGGGAGCAGTTCTTC.